This is a list of T cell receptor beta chains from one sample in a study of STAT5B mutations in CD4+ large granular lymphocyte leukemia. This table comes from immunoSEQ multiplex PCR, and its TCRdb copy is limited to in-frame clones, with some not included. The table lists approximately 8,400 clones, just under 90% of them singletons. The sequenced sample consisted of PBMCs. These receptors were taken from a woman between 65 and 79 years old with CD4+ T-cell large granular lymphocyte leukemia. The CDR3 runs from the conserved cysteine through the conserved F or W. D genes are given only for firm matches. Clone sizes are given selectively: once, few, many, or a class where the clone is expanded.

CDR3 DNA: TGTGCCAGCAGTCACACGACAGGGGGTGATGGCTACACCTTC; CDR3 protein: CASSHTTGGDGYTF; D gene: TRBD1; V gene: TRBV6-1; clone size: -; J gene: TRBJ1-2
CDR3 DNA: TGTGCCAGCAGCTTAGCCCAGGGTGACAATAGCAATCAGCCCCAGCATTTT; CDR3 protein: CASSLAQGDNSNQPQHF; D gene: -; V gene: TRBV7-8; clone size: -; J gene: TRBJ1-5
CDR3 DNA: TGTGCCAGCAGCTTGGACAGGGGGGACAATCAGCCCCAGCATTTT; CDR3 protein: CASSLDRGDNQPQHF; D gene: TRBD1; V gene: TRBV7-9; clone size: few; J gene: TRBJ1-5
CDR3 DNA: TGTGCCAGCAGTGAATGGCGGGGAGGCCCAGAGAAACTGTTTTTT; CDR3 protein: CASSEWRGGPEKLFF; D gene: -; V gene: TRBV6-1; clone size: -; J gene: TRBJ1-4
CDR3 DNA: TGTGCCAGCAGCTTGGGAACAGGTGACTGGGCCGAGCAGTACTTC; CDR3 protein: CASSLGTGDWAEQYF; D gene: -; V gene: TRBV5-4; clone size: -; J gene: TRBJ2-7
CDR3 DNA: TGTGCCATCAGGACTAGCGGGGGACAAGAGACCCAGTACTTC; CDR3 protein: CAIRTSGGQETQYF; D gene: TRBD2; V gene: TRBV10-3; clone size: -; J gene: TRBJ2-5
CDR3 DNA: TGTGCCAGCAGCCAGGGGCGTGGGTTGGGCGAGCAGTACTTC; CDR3 protein: CASSQGRGLGEQYF; D gene: -; V gene: TRBV7-2; clone size: -; J gene: TRBJ2-7
CDR3 DNA: TGCAGTGCTAGCCTGGGGGAGGCTTTCTTT; CDR3 protein: CSASLGEAFF; D gene: -; V gene: TRBV20-1; clone size: -; J gene: TRBJ1-1
CDR3 DNA: TGCGCCAGCAGCGCCGACAGTAAGCAAGAGACCCAGTACTTC; CDR3 protein: CASSADSKQETQYF; D gene: -; V gene: TRBV5-1; clone size: -; J gene: TRBJ2-5
CDR3 DNA: TGTGCCAGCAGCTTACAACCGCGAGGGGGGGTTGCGGGGCGACTAGGAGACACTGAAGCTTTCTTT; CDR3 protein: CASSLQPRGGVAGRLGDTEAFF; D gene: -; V gene: TRBV13; clone size: -; J gene: TRBJ1-1
CDR3 DNA: TGTGCCAGCCAACGGGTGGGGAGCACTGAAGCTTTCTTT; CDR3 protein: CASQRVGSTEAFF; D gene: -; V gene: TRBV25-1; clone size: -; J gene: TRBJ1-1
CDR3 DNA: TGTGCCAGCAGTTTGGGAGGTGGGTATGAGCAGTTCTTC; CDR3 protein: CASSLGGGYEQFF; D gene: -; V gene: TRBV28; clone size: -; J gene: TRBJ2-1
CDR3 DNA: TGTGCCAGTAGACCTCTGGCTAGCGGGGGGCAAGAGACCCAGTACTTC; CDR3 protein: CASRPLASGGQETQYF; D gene: TRBD2; V gene: TRBV19; clone size: -; J gene: TRBJ2-5
CDR3 DNA: TGTGCCAGCAGCTTAGGCCAAACCGGGACAGGCAAGGATACGCAGTATTTT; CDR3 protein: CASSLGQTGTGKDTQYF; D gene: TRBD1; V gene: TRBV7-2; clone size: -; J gene: TRBJ2-3
CDR3 DNA: TGTGCCAGCAGCCCTGCCAGCGGGGTATACGAGCAGTACTTC; CDR3 protein: CASSPASGVYEQYF; D gene: TRBD2; V gene: TRBV11-2; clone size: once; J gene: TRBJ2-7
CDR3 DNA: TGTGCTAGTGGTCTTGTACAGGGCGATGAGCAGTTCTTC; CDR3 protein: CASGLVQGDEQFF; D gene: -; V gene: TRBV12-5; clone size: -; J gene: TRBJ2-1
CDR3 DNA: TGTGCCAGTAGGCTGGGACAGGGGATCACAGATACGCAGTATTTT; CDR3 protein: CASRLGQGITDTQYF; D gene: TRBD1; V gene: TRBV19; clone size: once; J gene: TRBJ2-3